The rows below give T cell receptor beta chains drawn from one sample of a study of regulatory T cells in long-lasting Graves disease. TCRdb redid the calling of the multiplex PCR reads with MiXCR, one entry per CDR3 protein. The sample lists 550,000 to 600,000 distinct CDR3 sequences; about 16% were seen once. These data were likewise used in another study, on T cells in Graves' hyperthyroidism and ophthalmopathy.

The sample in question was peripheral blood mononuclear cells (PBMCs), obtained at new diagnosis, from a patient treated with antithyroid drugs. Receptors were obtained from a man aged 18 to 29 with Graves disease. The CDR3 runs from the conserved cysteine through the conserved F or W. The D gene is left open where the match is weak. A row's size may be missing; if present it is once, few, many or a size class.

clone size	V gene	D gene	CDR3 length	J gene	CDR3 protein	CDR3 DNA
NA	TRBV20-1	NA	13	TRBJ2-1	CSAGFKGGNEQFF	TGCAGTGCTGGATTTAAAGGGGGAAATGAGCAGTTCTTC
many	TRBV11-2	NA	15	TRBJ2-1	CASRSLLSSYNEQFF	TGTGCCAGCAGATCTTTGTTGAGCTCCTACAATGAGCAGTTCTTC
many	TRBV12-5	NA	12	TRBJ1-1	CASGLVPAGAFF	TGTGCTAGTGGTTTGGTCCCGGCTGGAGCTTTCTTT
many	TRBV20-1	NA	16	TRBJ1-1	CSARDGHKGVGTEAFF	TGCAGTGCTAGAGATGGTCATAAAGGGGTTGGCACTGAAGCTTTCTTT
NA	TRBV5-8	TRBD2	14	TRBJ2-7	CANTPEGGTYEQYF	TGTGCCAACACACCCGAGGGAGGGACCTACGAGCAGTACTTC
few	TRBV30	TRBD1	11	TRBJ1-3	CASGTENTIYF	TGTGCCTCCGGGACAGAAAACACCATATATTTT
many	TRBV7-2	NA	15	TRBJ2-1	CASSLERRSYNEQFF	TGTGCCAGCAGCTTAGAGCGGAGGTCCTACAATGAGCAGTTCTTC
many	TRBV7-2	TRBD2	15	TRBJ2-7	CASRPPGLAVGEQYF	TGTGCCAGCAGACCTCCGGGACTAGCGGTGGGCGAGCAGTACTTC
many	TRBV20-1	TRBD1	13	TRBJ2-1	CSAKGQGKGEQFF	TGCAGTGCTAAGGGACAGGGGAAGGGAGAGCAGTTCTTC
few	TRBV30	TRBD2	16	TRBJ2-3	CAWSGPGRAGTDTQYF	TGTGCCTGGAGTGGCCCCGGGAGGGCCGGCACAGATACGCAGTATTTT
NA	TRBV27	TRBD2	18	TRBJ2-1	CASSLSKLELAGNNGQFF	TGTGCCAGCAGTTTATCGAAACTGGAACTAGCGGGGAACAATGGGCAGTTCTTC
many	TRBV7-9	NA	12	TRBJ1-1	CASTFGGTEAFF	TGTGCCAGCACCTTCGGGGGGACTGAAGCTTTCTTT
NA	TRBV4-1	TRBD2	17	TRBJ2-2	CASSQGLAGGNTGELFF	TGCGCCAGCAGCCAGGGACTAGCGGGAGGAAACACCGGGGAGCTGTTTTTT
NA	TRBV5-1	NA	15	TRBJ2-2	CASSPGHSNTGELFF	TGCGCCAGCAGCCCGGGACACTCGAACACCGGGGAGCTGTTTTTT
many	TRBV5-1	TRBD2	19	TRBJ2-1	CASSLATSGRRYSYNEQFF	TGCGCCAGCAGCTTGGCGACTAGCGGAAGAAGGTACTCCTACAATGAGCAGTTCTTC
NA	TRBV12-3/TRBV12-4	TRBD1	17	TRBJ1-3	CASSFLLRTGRGNTIYF	TGTGCCAGCAGTTTCCTCCTCAGGACAGGGAGAGGAAACACCATATATTTT
NA	TRBV6-2/TRBV6-3	TRBD1	14	TRBJ2-7	CASSGLGQGYEQYF	TGTGCCAGCAGTGGGTTAGGACAGGGGTACGAGCAGTACTTC
NA	TRBV19	TRBD2	14	TRBJ2-7	CASSFAGGLYEQYF	TGTGCCAGTAGTTTCGCGGGAGGGTTGTACGAGCAGTACTTC
NA	TRBV4-1	TRBD1	16	TRBJ1-1	CASSQPRQGRNTEAFF	TGCGCCAGCAGCCAACCAAGACAGGGGAGGAACACTGAAGCTTTCTTT
NA	TRBV19	TRBD2	19	TRBJ2-1	CASSGQGREASYPYNEQFF	TGTGCCAGTAGCGGGCAGGGGCGGGAGGCCTCTTACCCCTACAATGAGCAGTTCTTC
NA	TRBV2	TRBD2	18	TRBJ2-3	CATEGTSGRAGVADTQYF	TGTGCCACGGAAGGGACTAGCGGGAGGGCAGGCGTTGCAGATACGCAGTATTTT
few	TRBV7-8	TRBD1	19	TRBJ1-3	CASSLRRDRGRLSGNTIYF	TGTGCCAGCAGCTTGAGAAGGGACAGGGGACGCCTCTCTGGAAACACCATATATTTT
many	TRBV3-1	NA	11	TRBJ1-1	CASSQAGVAFF	TGTGCCAGCAGCCAAGCCGGGGTAGCTTTCTTT
few	TRBV30	NA	14	TRBJ2-2	CAWSEGRNTGELFF	TGTGCCTGGAGTGAGGGGCGGAACACCGGGGAGCTGTTTTTT